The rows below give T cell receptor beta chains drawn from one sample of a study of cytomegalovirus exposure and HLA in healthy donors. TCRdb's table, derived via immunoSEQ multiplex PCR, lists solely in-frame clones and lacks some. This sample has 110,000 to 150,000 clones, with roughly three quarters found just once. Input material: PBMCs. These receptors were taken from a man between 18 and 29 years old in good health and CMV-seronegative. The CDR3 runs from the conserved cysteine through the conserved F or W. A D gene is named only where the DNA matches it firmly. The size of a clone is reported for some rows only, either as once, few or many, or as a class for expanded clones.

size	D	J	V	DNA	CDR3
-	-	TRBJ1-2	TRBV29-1	TGCAGCGTTGAAGGTAGAGGAGTTAACTATGGCTACACCTTC	CSVEGRGVNYGYTF
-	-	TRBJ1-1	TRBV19	TGTGCCAGTAGTAGAACGCCGGAGATGAACACTGAAGCTTTCTTT	CASSRTPEMNTEAFF
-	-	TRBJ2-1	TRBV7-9	TGTGCCAGCAGCTTACACAGCCCCTACAATGAGCAGTTCTTC	CASSLHSPYNEQFF
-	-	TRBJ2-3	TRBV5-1	TGCGCCAGCAGCTCCTGGCAGGGTGTGAGTACAGATACGCAGTATTTT	CASSSWQGVSTDTQYF
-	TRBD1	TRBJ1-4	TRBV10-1	TGCGCCAGCAGCTTTGGGACAGGGGGCGCGGGAGCTAATGAAAAACTGTTTTTT	CASSFGTGGAGANEKLFF
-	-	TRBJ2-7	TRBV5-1	TGCGCCAGCAGCTTGGGCTACAGCTACGAGCAGTACTTC	CASSLGYSYEQYF
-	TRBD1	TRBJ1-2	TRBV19	TGTGCCAGTAGTTTGACAGGGCCGAAAACTTTATTCTATGGCTACACCTTC	CASSLTGPKTLFYGYTF
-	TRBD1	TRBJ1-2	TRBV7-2	TGTGCCAGCAGCATCGACAGGGACTATGGCTACACCTTC	CASSIDRDYGYTF
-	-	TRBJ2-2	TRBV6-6	TGTGCCAGCAGCCCGCCCCAGGGTGACACCGGGGAGCTGTTTTTT	CASSPPQGDTGELFF
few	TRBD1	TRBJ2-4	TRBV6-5	TGTGCCAGCAGTGCAGGGGGCGTTGCCAAAAACATTCAGTACTTC	CASSAGGVAKNIQYF
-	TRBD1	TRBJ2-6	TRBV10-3	TGTGCCATCAGTGAGAACAGGGGGACTGGGGCCAACGTCCTGACTTTC	CAISENRGTGANVLTF
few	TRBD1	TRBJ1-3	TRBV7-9	TGTGCCAGCAGGCTAGGGACAGAAATAAACACCATATATTTT	CASRLGTEINTIYF
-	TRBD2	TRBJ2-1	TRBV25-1	TGTGCCAGCAGTGTACCTAGCGGGGGGTCCTACAATGAGCAGTTCTTC	CASSVPSGGSYNEQFF
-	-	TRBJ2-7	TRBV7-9	TGTGCCAGCAGCTTAACTCCCTACGAGCAGTACTTC	CASSLTPYEQYF
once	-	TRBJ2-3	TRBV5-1	TGCGCCAGCAGCATGGGGGCCCCACGCACAGATACGCAGTATTTT	CASSMGAPRTDTQYF